The clone carrying this T cell receptor (beta chain) was detected a few times. The data stem from a study of T cell responses to AZD1222 COVID-19 vaccine. Sequencing was performed with immunoSEQ multiplex PCR; in TCRdb, only in-frame clones are kept and a portion is missing. Among roughly 82,000 clones listed, roughly 85% were seen once. V was cut by 4 bases and J by 0 bases, with 17 bases left in between. The germline V gene has CDR1 SGHDT and CDR2 YYEEEE. This CDR3 contains 16 residues. Sequencing was performed on peripheral blood, taken on day 0 of AZD1222 vaccination. The sequence came from an adult in good health. The V gene is TRBV5-6, the J gene TRBJ2-7, with D perhaps matching TRBD1 (5 bases). The CDR3 nucleotides are TGTGCCAGCAGCCCGTCTGGGGCCAAGAGCTCCTACGAGCAGTACTTC. It is translated as CASSPSGAKSSYEQYF. Filled out from reference TRBV5-6 and TRBJ2-7, the complete variable domain reads DAGVTQSPTHLIKTRGQQVTLRCSPKSGHDTVSWYQQALGQGPQFIFQYYEEEERQRGNFPDRFSGHQFPNYSSELNVNALLLGDSALYLCASSPSGAKSSYEQYFGPGTRLTVT.